The present entry profiles one T cell receptor beta chain with its context. It was with 60 Vbeta and 13 Jbeta primers that the PCR ran. Here immunoSEQ multiplex PCR was the method, and the copy in TCRdb shows in-frame clones only, minus some. Among approximately 150,000 clones listed, 70% to 90% were seen once. The record originates from a study of cytomegalovirus exposure and HLA in healthy donors. Sequenced input: PBMCs. The source of this sequence is a woman younger than 45 in good health and CMV-seronegative.

In DNA, the CDR3 is TGTGCCAGCAGCCTGGGACAGGGGCCCAACGAGCAGTACTTC. This encodes CASSLGQGPNEQYF. This sequence joins TRBV5-6 and TRBJ2-7; 10 nucleotides match TRBD1. Germline lookup yields CDR1 SGHDT and CDR2 YYEEEE. Trimming at V came to 4 bases and at J to 5 bases, leaving 6 bases not matched to a gene. The CDR3 runs 14 residues.